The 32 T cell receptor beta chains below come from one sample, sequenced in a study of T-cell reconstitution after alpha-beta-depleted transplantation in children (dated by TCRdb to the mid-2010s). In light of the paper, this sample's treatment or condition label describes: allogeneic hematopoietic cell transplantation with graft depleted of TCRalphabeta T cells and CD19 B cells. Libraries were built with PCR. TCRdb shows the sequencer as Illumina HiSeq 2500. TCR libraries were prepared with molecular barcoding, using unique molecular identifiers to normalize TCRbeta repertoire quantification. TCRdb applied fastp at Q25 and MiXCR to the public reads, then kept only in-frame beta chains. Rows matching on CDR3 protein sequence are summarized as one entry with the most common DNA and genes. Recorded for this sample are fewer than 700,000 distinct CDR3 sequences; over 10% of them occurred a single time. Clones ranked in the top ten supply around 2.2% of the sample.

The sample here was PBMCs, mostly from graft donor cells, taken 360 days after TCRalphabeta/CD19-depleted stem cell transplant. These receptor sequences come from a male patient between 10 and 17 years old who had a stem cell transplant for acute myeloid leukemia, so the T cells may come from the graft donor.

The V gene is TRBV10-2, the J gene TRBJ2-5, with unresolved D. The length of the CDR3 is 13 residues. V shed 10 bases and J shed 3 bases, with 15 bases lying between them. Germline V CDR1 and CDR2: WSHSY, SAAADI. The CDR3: CATALIFEETQYF. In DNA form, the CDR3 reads TGCGCCACAGCGCTTATTTTCGAAGAGACCCAGTACTTC.

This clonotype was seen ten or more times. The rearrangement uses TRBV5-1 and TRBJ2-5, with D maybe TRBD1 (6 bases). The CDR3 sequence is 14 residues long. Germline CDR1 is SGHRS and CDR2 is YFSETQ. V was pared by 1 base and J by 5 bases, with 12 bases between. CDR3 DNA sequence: TGCGCCAGCAGCTTGCTACAGGGCGGGGAGACCCAGTACTTC. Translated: CASSLLQGGETQYF. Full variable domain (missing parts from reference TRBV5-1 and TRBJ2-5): KAGVTQTPRYLIKTRGQQVTLSCSPISGHRSVSWYQQTPGQGLQFLFEYFSETQRNKGNFPGRFSGRQFSNSRSEMNVSTLELGDSALYLCASSLLQGGETQYFGPGTRLLVL.

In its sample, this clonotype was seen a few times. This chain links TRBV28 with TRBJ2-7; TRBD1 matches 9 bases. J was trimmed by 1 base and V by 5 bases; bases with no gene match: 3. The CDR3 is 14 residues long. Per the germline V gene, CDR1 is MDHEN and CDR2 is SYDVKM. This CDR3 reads CASSGDRVSYEQYF. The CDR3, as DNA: TGTGCCAGCAGTGGGGACAGGGTATCCTACGAGCAGTACTTC.

CDR3 protein: CSARDSRTSGRLEQYF. The CDR3 DNA follows: TGCAGTGCTAGAGATTCTAGGACTAGCGGGAGACTCGAGCAGTACTTC. The chain couples TRBV20-1 to TRBJ2-7; 13 bases are a match to TRBD2. The CDR3 has 16 residues. Germline V gene sequence: CDR1 DFQATT, CDR2 SNEGSKA (reference sequence). With V trimmed by 0 bases and J by 6 bases, 8 bases remained unmatched.

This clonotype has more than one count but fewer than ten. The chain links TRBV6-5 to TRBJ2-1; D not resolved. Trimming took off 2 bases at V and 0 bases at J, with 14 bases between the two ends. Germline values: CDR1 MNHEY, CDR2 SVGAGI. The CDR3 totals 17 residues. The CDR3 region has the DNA TGTGCCAGCAGTTACAGAGCTCCGGGCAGCTCCTACAATGAGCAGTTCTTC. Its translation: CASSYRAPGSSYNEQFF.

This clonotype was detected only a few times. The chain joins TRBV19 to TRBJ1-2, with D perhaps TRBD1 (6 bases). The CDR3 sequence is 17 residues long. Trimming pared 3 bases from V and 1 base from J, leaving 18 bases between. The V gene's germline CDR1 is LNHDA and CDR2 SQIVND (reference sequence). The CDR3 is CASSIPRGGEGNYGYTF. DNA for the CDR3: TGTGCCAGTAGTATTCCCCGAGGGGGAGAGGGTAACTATGGCTACACCTTC.

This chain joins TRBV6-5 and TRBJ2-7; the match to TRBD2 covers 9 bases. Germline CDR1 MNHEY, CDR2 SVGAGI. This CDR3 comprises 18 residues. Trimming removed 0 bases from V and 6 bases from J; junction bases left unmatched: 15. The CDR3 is CASSYSEPGVAGDSEQYF. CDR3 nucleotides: TGTGCCAGCAGTTACTCGGAGCCCGGGGTAGCGGGAGACTCCGAGCAGTACTTC.

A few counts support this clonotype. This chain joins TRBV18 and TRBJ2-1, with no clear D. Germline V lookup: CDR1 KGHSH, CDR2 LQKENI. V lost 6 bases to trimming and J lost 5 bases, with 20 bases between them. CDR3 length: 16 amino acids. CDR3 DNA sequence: TGTGCCAGCTCCCCCAAACGCACTGGATGGGACAATGAGCAGTTCTTC. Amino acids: CASSPKRTGWDNEQFF.

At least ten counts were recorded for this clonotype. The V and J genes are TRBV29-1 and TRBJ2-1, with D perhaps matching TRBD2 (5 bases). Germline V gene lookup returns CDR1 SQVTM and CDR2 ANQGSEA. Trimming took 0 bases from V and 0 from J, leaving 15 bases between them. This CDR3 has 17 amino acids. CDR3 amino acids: CSVEDRSGVSSYNEQFF. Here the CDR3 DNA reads TGCAGCGTTGAAGATCGTTCCGGGGTTAGCTCCTACAATGAGCAGTTCTTC.

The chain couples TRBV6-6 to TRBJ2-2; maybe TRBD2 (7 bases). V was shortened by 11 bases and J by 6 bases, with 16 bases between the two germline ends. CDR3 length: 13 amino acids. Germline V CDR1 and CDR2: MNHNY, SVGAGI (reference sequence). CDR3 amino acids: CACWGGGSGELFF. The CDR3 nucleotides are TGTGCCTGTTGGGGGGGCGGGTCCGGGGAGCTGTTTTTT.

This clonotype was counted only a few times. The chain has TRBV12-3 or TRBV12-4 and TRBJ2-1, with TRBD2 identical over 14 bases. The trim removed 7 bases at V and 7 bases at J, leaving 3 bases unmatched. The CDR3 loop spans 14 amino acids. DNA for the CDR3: TGTGCCAGCATTCGGACTAGCGGGAGGAATGAGCAGTTCTTC. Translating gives CASIRTSGRNEQFF.

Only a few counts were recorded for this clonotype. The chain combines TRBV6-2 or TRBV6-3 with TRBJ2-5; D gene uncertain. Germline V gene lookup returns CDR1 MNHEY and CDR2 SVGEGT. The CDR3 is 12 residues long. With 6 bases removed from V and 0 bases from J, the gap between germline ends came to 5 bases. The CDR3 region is CASRANQETQYF. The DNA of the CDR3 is TGTGCCAGCAGAGCTAACCAAGAGACCCAGTACTTC.

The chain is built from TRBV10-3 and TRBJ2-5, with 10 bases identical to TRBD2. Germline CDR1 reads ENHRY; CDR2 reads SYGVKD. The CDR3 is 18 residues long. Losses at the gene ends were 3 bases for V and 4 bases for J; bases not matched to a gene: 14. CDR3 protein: CAISERGVVAGGGETQYF. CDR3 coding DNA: TGTGCCATCAGTGAAAGAGGAGTGGTAGCGGGAGGTGGAGAGACCCAGTACTTC.

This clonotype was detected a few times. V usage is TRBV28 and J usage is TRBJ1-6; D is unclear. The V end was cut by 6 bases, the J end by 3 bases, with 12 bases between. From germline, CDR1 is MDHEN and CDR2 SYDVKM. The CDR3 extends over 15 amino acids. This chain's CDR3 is CASRSRSIYNSPLHF. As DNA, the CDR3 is TGTGCCAGCAGGTCCCGGTCTATCTATAATTCACCCCTCCACTTT. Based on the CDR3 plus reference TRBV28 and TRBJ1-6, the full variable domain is DVKVTQSSRYLVKRTGEKVFLECVQDMDHENMFWYRQDPGLGLRLIYFSYDVKMKEKGDIPEGYSVSREKKERFSLILESASTNQTSMYLCASRSRSIYNSPLHFGNGTRLTVT.

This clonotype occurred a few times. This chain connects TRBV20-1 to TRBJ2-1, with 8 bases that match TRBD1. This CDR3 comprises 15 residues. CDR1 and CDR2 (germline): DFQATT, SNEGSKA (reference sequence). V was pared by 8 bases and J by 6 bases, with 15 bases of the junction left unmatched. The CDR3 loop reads CSPSRIRQGSNEQFF. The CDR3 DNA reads TGCAGTCCATCCAGAATTAGACAGGGGTCCAATGAGCAGTTCTTC.

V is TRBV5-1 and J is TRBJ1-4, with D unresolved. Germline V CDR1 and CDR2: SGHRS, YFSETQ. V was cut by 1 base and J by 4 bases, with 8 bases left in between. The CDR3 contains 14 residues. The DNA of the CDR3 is TGCGCCAGCAGCTTGAACCAGGTTAATGAAAAACTGTTTTTT. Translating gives CASSLNQVNEKLFF.

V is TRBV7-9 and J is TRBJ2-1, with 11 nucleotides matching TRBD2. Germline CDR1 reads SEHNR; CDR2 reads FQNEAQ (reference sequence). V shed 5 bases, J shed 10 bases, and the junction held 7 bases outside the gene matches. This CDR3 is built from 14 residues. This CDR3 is CASSQVSGGEEQFF. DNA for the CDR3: TGTGCCAGCAGCCAGGTTAGCGGGGGGGAAGAGCAGTTCTTC.

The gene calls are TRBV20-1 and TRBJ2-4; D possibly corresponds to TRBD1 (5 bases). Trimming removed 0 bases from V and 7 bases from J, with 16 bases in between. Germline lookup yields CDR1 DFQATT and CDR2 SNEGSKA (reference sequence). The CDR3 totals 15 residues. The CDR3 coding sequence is TGCAGTGCTAGAGAAGGGGCGGAACAGATTAACATTCAGTACTTC. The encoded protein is CSAREGAEQINIQYF.

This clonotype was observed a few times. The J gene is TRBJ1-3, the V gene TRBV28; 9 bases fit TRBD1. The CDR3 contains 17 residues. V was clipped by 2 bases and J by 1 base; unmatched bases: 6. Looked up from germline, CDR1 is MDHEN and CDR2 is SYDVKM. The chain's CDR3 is CASSLRDRVGSGNTIYF. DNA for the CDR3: TGTGCCAGCAGTTTAAGGGACAGGGTAGGGTCTGGAAACACCATATATTTT.

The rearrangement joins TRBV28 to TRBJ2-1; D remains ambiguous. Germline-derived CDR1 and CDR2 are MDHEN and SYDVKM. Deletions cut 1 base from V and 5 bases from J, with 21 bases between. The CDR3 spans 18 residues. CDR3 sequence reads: CASSLSSSLAYTDNEQFF. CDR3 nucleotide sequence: TGTGCCAGCAGTTTATCCTCTTCATTGGCGTACACAGACAATGAGCAGTTCTTC.

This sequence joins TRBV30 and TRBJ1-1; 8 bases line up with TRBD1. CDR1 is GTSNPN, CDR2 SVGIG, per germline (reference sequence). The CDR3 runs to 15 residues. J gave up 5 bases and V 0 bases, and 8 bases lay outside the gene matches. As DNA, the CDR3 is TGTGCCTGGAGTGTACCTGACAGGGGAGAGACTGAAGCTTTCTTT. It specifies CAWSVPDRGETEAFF.

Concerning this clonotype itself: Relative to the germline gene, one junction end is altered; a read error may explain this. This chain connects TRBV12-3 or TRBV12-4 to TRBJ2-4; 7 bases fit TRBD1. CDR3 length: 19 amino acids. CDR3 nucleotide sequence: TGTGCCCGCAGTCATACGGAGAGGGGGCTTGGGGTAGCCAAAAACATTCAGTACTTC. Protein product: CARSHTERGLGVAKNIQYF.

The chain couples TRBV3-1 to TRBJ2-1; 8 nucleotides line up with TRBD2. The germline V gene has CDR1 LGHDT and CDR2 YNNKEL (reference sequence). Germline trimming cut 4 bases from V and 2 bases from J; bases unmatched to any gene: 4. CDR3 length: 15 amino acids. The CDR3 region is CASSLRLATYNEQFF. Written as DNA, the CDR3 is TGTGCCAGCAGCCTCCGACTAGCGACCTACAATGAGCAGTTCTTC.

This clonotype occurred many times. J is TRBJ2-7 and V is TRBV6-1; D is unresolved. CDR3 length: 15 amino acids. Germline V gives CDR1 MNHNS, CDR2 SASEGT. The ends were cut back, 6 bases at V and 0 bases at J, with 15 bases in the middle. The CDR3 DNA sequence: TGTGCCAGCAGCCGTCCTTCACCGGCCTCCTACGAGCAGTACTTC. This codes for CASSRPSPASYEQYF.

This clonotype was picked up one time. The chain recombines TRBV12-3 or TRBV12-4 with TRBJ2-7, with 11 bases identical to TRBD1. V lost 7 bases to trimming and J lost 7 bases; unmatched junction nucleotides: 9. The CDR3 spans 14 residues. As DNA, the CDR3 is TGTGCCAGCACCCGAGGACAGGGGGCTGGTGAGCAGTACTTC. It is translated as CASTRGQGAGEQYF.

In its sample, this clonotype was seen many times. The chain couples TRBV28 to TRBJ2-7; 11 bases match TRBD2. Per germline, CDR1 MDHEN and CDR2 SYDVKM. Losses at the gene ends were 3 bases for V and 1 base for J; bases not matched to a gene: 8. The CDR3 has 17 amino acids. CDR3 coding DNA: TGTGCCAGCAGTTTTCGGGGGATAGCGGGAGGGTCCTACGAGCAGTACTTC. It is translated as CASSFRGIAGGSYEQYF. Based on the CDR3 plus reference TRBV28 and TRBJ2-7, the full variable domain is DVKVTQSSRYLVKRTGEKVFLECVQDMDHENMFWYRQDPGLGLRLIYFSYDVKMKEKGDIPEGYSVSREKKERFSLILESASTNQTSMYLCASSFRGIAGGSYEQYFGPGTRLTVT.

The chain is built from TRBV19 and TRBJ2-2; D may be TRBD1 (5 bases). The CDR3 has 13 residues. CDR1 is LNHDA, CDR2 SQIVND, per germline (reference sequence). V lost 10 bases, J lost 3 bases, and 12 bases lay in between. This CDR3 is CATLEGDTGELFF. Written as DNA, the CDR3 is TGTGCCACTCTTGAAGGGGACACCGGGGAGCTGTTTTTT.

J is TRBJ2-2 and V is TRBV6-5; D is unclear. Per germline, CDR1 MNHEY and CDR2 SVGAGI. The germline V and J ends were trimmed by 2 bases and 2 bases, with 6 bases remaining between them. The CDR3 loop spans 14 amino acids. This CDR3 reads CASSYGVNTGELFF. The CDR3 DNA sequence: TGTGCCAGCAGTTACGGGGTTAACACCGGGGAGCTGTTTTTT.

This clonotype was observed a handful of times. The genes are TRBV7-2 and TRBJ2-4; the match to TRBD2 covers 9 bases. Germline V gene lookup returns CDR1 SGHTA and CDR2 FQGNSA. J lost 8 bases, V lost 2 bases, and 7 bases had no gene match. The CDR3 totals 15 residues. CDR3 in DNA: TGTGCCAGCAGCTTACCAGGACTAGCGTCTGACATTCAGTACTTC. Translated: CASSLPGLASDIQYF.

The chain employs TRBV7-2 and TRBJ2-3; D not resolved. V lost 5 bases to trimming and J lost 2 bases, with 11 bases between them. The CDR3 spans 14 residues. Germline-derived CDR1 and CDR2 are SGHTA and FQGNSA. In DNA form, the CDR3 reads TGTGCCAGCAGCCCCAGACTGACCACAGATACGCAGTATTTT. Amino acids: CASSPRLTTDTQYF.

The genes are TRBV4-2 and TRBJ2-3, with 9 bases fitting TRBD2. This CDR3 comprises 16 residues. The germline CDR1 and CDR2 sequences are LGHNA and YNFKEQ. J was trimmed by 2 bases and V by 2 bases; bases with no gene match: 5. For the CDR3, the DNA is TGTGCCAGCAGCCAATCGCGGGAGGGAAACACAGATACGCAGTATTTT. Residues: CASSQSREGNTDTQYF.

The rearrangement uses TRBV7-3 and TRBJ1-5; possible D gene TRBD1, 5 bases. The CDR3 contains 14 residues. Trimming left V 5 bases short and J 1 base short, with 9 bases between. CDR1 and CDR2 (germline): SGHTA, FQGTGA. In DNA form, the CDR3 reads TGTGCCAGCAGCCGCCGGGACAGCAATCAGCCCCAGCATTTT. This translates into CASSRRDSNQPQHF.